This TCR beta chain was sequenced in a study of metastatic and nonmetastatic thyroid tumors. Study information: The study looked at repertoires side by side in blood and in tumor or nodule tissue from malignant and benign thyroid patients.

TCRdb re-clonotyped the PCR reads via MiXCR. The sample has roughly 35,000 clones, less than 40% seen once. The table lists this clone with a few counts. Its specificity is not known. No treatment had been given to any patient before thyroid surgery. Study findings and constraints: Relative to benign nodules, malignant thyroid tumors were reportedly characterized by significantly elevated TCR beta diversity in blood and tumor.

Germline V gene sequence: CDR1 LNHDA, CDR2 SQIVND (reference sequence). V lost 5 bases and J lost 3, with 10 bases in between. The CDR3 spans 14 residues. The sequenced sample was tumor tissue. V gene TRBV19 combines with J gene TRBJ2-2; D is uncertain. The TCR sequence derives from a female donor with papillary thyroid cancer or a benign thyroid nodule (not recorded which). Some clones in this sample may be carry-over from other donors' samples. This CDR3 is CASSPLSYTGELFF. Written as DNA, the CDR3 is TGTGCCAGTAGTCCTCTCTCGTACACCGGGGAGCTGTTTTTT.